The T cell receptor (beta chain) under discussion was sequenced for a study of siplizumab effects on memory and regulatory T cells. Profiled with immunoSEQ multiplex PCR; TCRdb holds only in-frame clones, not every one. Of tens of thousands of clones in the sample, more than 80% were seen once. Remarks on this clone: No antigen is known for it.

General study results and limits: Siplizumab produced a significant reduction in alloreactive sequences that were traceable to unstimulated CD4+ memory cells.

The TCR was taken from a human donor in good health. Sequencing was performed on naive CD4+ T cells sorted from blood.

The DNA of the CDR3 is TGTGCCAGCAGCTTTGAGGGGGCCAGCAATCAGCCCCAGCATTTT. Translating it yields CASSFEGASNQPQHF. The chain is built from TRBV7-2 and TRBJ1-5; 7 positions agree with TRBD1. Germline V gene sequence: CDR1 SGHTA, CDR2 FQGNSA. J gave up 1 base and V 3 bases, and 3 bases lay outside the gene matches. This CDR3 has 15 amino acids. Drawing the rest from reference TRBV7-2 and TRBJ1-5, the complete variable domain is GAGVSQSPSNKVTEKGKDVELRCDPISGHTALYWYRQSLGQGLEFLIYFQGNSAPDKSGLPSDRFSAERTGGSVSTLTIQRTQQEDSAVYLCASSFEGASNQPQHFGDGTRLSIL.